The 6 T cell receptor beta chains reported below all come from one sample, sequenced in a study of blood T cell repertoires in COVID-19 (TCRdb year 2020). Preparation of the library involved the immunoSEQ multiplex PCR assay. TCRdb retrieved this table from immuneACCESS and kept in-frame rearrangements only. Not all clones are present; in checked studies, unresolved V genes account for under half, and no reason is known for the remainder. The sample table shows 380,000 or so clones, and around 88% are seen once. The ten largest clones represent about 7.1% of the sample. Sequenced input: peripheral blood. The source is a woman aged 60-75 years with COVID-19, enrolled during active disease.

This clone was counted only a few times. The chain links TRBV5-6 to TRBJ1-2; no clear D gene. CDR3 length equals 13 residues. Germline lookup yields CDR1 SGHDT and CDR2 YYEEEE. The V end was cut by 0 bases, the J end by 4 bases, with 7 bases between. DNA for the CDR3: TGTGCCAGCAGCTTGGACAGTTCCTATGGCTACACCTTC. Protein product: CASSLDSSYGYTF.

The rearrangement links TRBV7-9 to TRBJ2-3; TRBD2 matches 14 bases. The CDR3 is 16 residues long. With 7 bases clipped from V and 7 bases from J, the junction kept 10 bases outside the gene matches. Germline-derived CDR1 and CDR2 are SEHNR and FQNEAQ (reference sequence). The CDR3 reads CASTPPGLAGGNTQYF. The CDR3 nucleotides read TGTGCCAGCACTCCCCCAGGACTAGCGGGGGGAAATACGCAGTATTTT.

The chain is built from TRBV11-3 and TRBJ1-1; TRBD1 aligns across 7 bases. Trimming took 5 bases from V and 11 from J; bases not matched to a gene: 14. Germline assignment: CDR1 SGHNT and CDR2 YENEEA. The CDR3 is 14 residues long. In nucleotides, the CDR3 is TGTGCCAGCAGCAACCGGGACAGCTTGAAAGGGGCTTTCTTT. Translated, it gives CASSNRDSLKGAFF.

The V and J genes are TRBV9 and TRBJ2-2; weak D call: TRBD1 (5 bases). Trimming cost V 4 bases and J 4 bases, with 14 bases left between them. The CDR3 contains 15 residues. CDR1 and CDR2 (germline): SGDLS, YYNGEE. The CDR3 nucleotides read TGTGCCAGCAGCAAGACGCGACAGATCACCGGGGAGCTGTTTTTT. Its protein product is CASSKTRQITGELFF.

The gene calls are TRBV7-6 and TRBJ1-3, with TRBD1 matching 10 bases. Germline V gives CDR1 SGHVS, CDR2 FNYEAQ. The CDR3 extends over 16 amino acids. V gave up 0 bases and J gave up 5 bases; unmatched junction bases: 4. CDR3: CASSLAETGGRNTIYF. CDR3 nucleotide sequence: TGTGCCAGCAGCTTAGCGGAGACAGGGGGCAGAAACACCATATATTTT. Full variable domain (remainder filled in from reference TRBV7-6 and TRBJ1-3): GAGVSQSPRYKVTKRGQDVALRCDPISGHVSLYWYRQALGQGPEFLTYFNYEAQQDKSGLPNDRFSAERPEGSISTLTIQRTEQRDSAMYRCASSLAETGGRNTIYFGEGSWLTVV.

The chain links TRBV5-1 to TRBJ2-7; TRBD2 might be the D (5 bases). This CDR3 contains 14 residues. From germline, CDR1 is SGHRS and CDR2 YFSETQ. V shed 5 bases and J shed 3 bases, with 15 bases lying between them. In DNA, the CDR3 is TGCGCCAGCAGTCCTTTCATTACTAGCTACGAGCAGTACTTC. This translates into CASSPFITSYEQYF.